Listed below are T cell receptor beta chains from one sample, sequenced in a study of blood T cell repertoires in COVID-19. Sequencing used immunoSEQ multiplex PCR; TCRdb keeps in-frame clones, though not all of them. The sample shows approximately 320,000 clones, roughly 90% of them seen only once. Input material: PBMCs or T cells enriched from blood (not recorded which). The receptors stem from a man in his sixties who had recovered from COVID-19. Each CDR3 is given with its conserved first and last residue. A D gene is named only where the DNA matches it firmly. Clone size appears in some rows only: once, few, many, or a class for an expanded clone.

clone size: once
J gene: TRBJ2-2
D gene: TRBD1
V gene: TRBV5-5
CDR3 DNA: TGTGCCAGCAGCCTTTTTCAGGGGGCATCCGGGGAGCTGTTTTTT
CDR3 protein: CASSLFQGASGELFF

clone size: NA
J gene: TRBJ1-3
D gene: NA
V gene: TRBV21-1
CDR3 DNA: TGTGCCAGCAGCACCTGCGGACAGACCGCTGGAAACACCATATATTTT
CDR3 protein: CASSTCGQTAGNTIYF

clone size: NA
J gene: TRBJ1-4
D gene: NA
V gene: TRBV6-5
CDR3 DNA: TGTGCCAGCAGTTACGCCAGGGGTGGAAAACTGTTTTTT
CDR3 protein: CASSYARGGKLFF

clone size: once
J gene: TRBJ2-6
D gene: TRBD1
V gene: TRBV27
CDR3 DNA: TGTGCCAGCAGTTTAACTATTCCGGGACAGGGTCCCACTGGGGCCAACGTCCTGACTTTC
CDR3 protein: CASSLTIPGQGPTGANVLTF

clone size: NA
J gene: TRBJ1-2
D gene: NA
V gene: TRBV6-5
CDR3 DNA: TGTGCCAGCAGACCAGGGCTTTTTTTATATGGCTACACCTTC
CDR3 protein: CASRPGLFLYGYTF

clone size: NA
J gene: TRBJ2-3
D gene: TRBD2
V gene: TRBV19
CDR3 DNA: TGTGCCAGTAGTATAGTGTTCCTAGCGGGAGGAGCCACAGATACGCAGTATTTT
CDR3 protein: CASSIVFLAGGATDTQYF

clone size: NA
J gene: TRBJ2-1
D gene: NA
V gene: TRBV3-1/TRBV3-2
CDR3 DNA: TGTGCCAGCAGCCAAGATTTTAAGCATGAGCAGTTCTTC
CDR3 protein: CASSQDFKHEQFF

clone size: once
J gene: TRBJ1-6
D gene: TRBD1
V gene: TRBV12-3/TRBV12-4
CDR3 DNA: TGTGCCAGCAGTGGGACAGGAGCACCCCTCCACTTT
CDR3 protein: CASSGTGAPLHF

clone size: NA
J gene: TRBJ2-1
D gene: TRBD2
V gene: TRBV29-1
CDR3 DNA: TGCAGCGTTGAGGGACTAGCGGTAAACAATGAGCAGTTCTTC
CDR3 protein: CSVEGLAVNNEQFF

clone size: NA
J gene: TRBJ2-5
D gene: TRBD2
V gene: TRBV5-4
CDR3 DNA: TGTGCCAGCAGCCGGGGGGGGGCGGAAGAGACCCAGTACTTC
CDR3 protein: CASSRGGAEETQYF

clone size: NA
J gene: TRBJ2-3
D gene: NA
V gene: TRBV20-1
CDR3 DNA: TGCAGTGCTAGTGGCCTAGCAGAATCCACAGATACGCAGTATTTT
CDR3 protein: CSASGLAESTDTQYF

clone size: NA
J gene: TRBJ2-1
D gene: NA
V gene: TRBV5-6
CDR3 DNA: TGTGCCAGCAGGTCCCCTGGACAGAACTACAATGAGCAGTTCTTC
CDR3 protein: CASRSPGQNYNEQFF

clone size: NA
J gene: TRBJ1-1
D gene: NA
V gene: TRBV30
CDR3 DNA: TGCGGTTACGCTTGGGGCGACACTGAAGCTTTCTTT
CDR3 protein: CGYAWGDTEAFF

clone size: NA
J gene: TRBJ1-1
D gene: TRBD1
V gene: TRBV5-1
CDR3 DNA: TGCGCCAGCAGCCCGCGGACAGGGAATGGAGCTTTCTTT
CDR3 protein: CASSPRTGNGAFF

clone size: NA
J gene: TRBJ2-2
D gene: TRBD2
V gene: TRBV2
CDR3 DNA: TGTGCCAGCAGTGTCAGCGGGAGCAACACCGGGGAGCTGTTTTTT
CDR3 protein: CASSVSGSNTGELFF

clone size: NA
J gene: TRBJ1-1
D gene: TRBD1
V gene: TRBV12-3/TRBV12-4
CDR3 DNA: TGTGCCAACTCCGACAGGGCGGACACTGAAGCTTTCTTT
CDR3 protein: CANSDRADTEAFF

clone size: NA
J gene: TRBJ2-7
D gene: NA
V gene: TRBV7-6
CDR3 DNA: TGTGCCAGCAGCTTCACGGGTTCCTACGAGCAGTACTTC
CDR3 protein: CASSFTGSYEQYF

clone size: NA
J gene: TRBJ1-2
D gene: NA
V gene: TRBV19
CDR3 DNA: TGTGCCAGTAGTCGCGCGTCGGGGGGCTACACCTTC
CDR3 protein: CASSRASGGYTF

clone size: NA
J gene: TRBJ1-5
D gene: NA
V gene: TRBV25-1
CDR3 DNA: TGTGCCAGCAGTGACGTCCCGGATCAGCCCCAGCATTTT
CDR3 protein: CASSDVPDQPQHF

clone size: NA
J gene: TRBJ2-5
D gene: TRBD2
V gene: TRBV7-9
CDR3 DNA: TGTGCCAGCAGCTCGCTAGCGGGAGAGAGCCGGTCTCACGAGACCCAGTACTTC
CDR3 protein: CASSSLAGESRSHETQYF

clone size: NA
J gene: TRBJ1-4
D gene: TRBD1
V gene: TRBV7-9
CDR3 DNA: TGTGCCAGCAGCTTAGCCACAGGGGGTGAAAAACTGTTTTTT
CDR3 protein: CASSLATGGEKLFF

clone size: NA
J gene: TRBJ2-1
D gene: NA
V gene: TRBV7-2
CDR3 DNA: TGTGCCAGCAGTCGACCGGGTCCCGAGGCGGATGAGCAGTTCTTC
CDR3 protein: CASSRPGPEADEQFF

clone size: NA
J gene: TRBJ2-1
D gene: TRBD2
V gene: TRBV6-4
CDR3 DNA: TGTGCCAGCAGAGGGACTAGCGGGTCTCACAATGAGCAGTTCTTC
CDR3 protein: CASRGTSGSHNEQFF

clone size: NA
J gene: TRBJ2-6
D gene: NA
V gene: TRBV18
CDR3 DNA: TGTGCCAGCTCACCTTTTCAGGGTAGTGGGGCCAACGTCCTGACTTTC
CDR3 protein: CASSPFQGSGANVLTF

clone size: NA
J gene: TRBJ1-1
D gene: NA
V gene: TRBV29-1
CDR3 DNA: TGCAGCGCCCATGGGCCCAGGGCGCAGGGGACTGAAGCTTTCTTT
CDR3 protein: CSAHGPRAQGTEAFF

clone size: NA
J gene: TRBJ1-2
D gene: TRBD1
V gene: TRBV19
CDR3 DNA: TGTGCCAGTAGCCAGGACAGGGTTGGCTACACCTTC
CDR3 protein: CASSQDRVGYTF